This T cell receptor beta chain comes out of a study of OX40 agonist ivuxolimab in advanced cancers. Germline values: CDR1 LGHNA, CDR2 YNFKEQ. V was trimmed by 0 bases and J by 4 bases, leaving 11 bases between them. The CDR3 is made up of 15 amino acids. Study-level results: CD8+ T cells (on average) carried more expanded clones than CD4+ T cells. Patients with a partial response at 0.1-3.0 mg/kg had among the lowest clonal expansion.

With respect to this clone: Its antigen is unknown.

Clones were read by immunoSEQ multiplex PCR, and TCRdb kept only the in-frame ones, dropping some. This table has about 63,000 clones, 91% appearing once. This chain connects TRBV4-2 to TRBJ2-3; D remains unclear. The sequence was collected from an adult with an advanced solid tumor such as melanoma, head and neck, liver or kidney cancer. The starting material was CD4+ or CD8+ T cells sorted from blood, obtained in a trial of the OX40 agonist ivuxolimab. The chain's CDR3 is CASSQDVVLADTQYF. Here the CDR3 DNA reads TGTGCCAGCAGCCAAGATGTTGTATTGGCAGATACGCAGTATTTT.